This TCR beta chain was obtained from a study of technical replicates of blood from several donors listed by TCRdb under 2017. About this clone: It lacks a known antigen. Per-base quality was not reported, and no clone a single base away is much larger than it.

The CDR3 runs 12 amino acids, cysteine and phenylalanine included. The CDR3 DNA has 36 bases and is translated from base 1. At the junction V is shortened by 5 bases and J by 7 bases, with 11 bases in between. Per the germline V gene, SGDLS is the CDR1 and YYNGEE is the CDR2. The library was produced with the immunoSEQ multiplex PCR assay. The table was pulled from immuneACCESS by TCRdb, which kept in-frame rearrangements only. Such tables lose some clones; where checked, under half of the loss comes from unresolved V genes, and the rest has no known cause. This sample gives approximately 74,000 clones in total; about 90% of them show up just once. The ten largest clones take up roughly 4.8% of the sample.

The V and J genes are TRBV9 and TRBJ2-3; the D gene is not confidently resolved. The TCR sequence derives from a human donor in good health. Some clones in this sample may be carry-over from other donors' samples. Sequencing was done on a sample of PBMCs. The nucleotide sequence reads as follows: TGTGCCAGCAGTGAAGTCGGGTATACGCAGTATTTT. This gives the protein CASSEVGYTQYF.